One sample yielded the 27 T cell receptor beta chains listed below, sequenced in a study of T cells after posttransplantation cyclophosphamide. Using immunoSEQ multiplex PCR, the repertoire was profiled, and TCRdb retains in-frame clones only, with some absent. There are 40,000 or so clones in the sample, none observed a single time. The sequencing sample was made of PBMCs. The receptor set was obtained from a man in his thirties or forties in good health and a related stem cell transplant donor.

This clone was seen ten or more times. The V call is TRBV2, the J call TRBJ1-6; 7 bases agree with TRBD1. The CDR3 contains 15 residues. The V gene end was trimmed by 6 bases and the J gene end by 5 bases; junction bases not matched to a gene: 7. Germline V gene data show CDR1 as SNHLY and CDR2 as FYNNEI. CDR3 residues: CASSETGTDNSPLHF. The CDR3 DNA sequence: TGTGCCAGCAGCGAAACCGGGACAGATAATTCACCCCTCCACTTT. The full variable domain, completed using reference TRBV2 and TRBJ1-6, is EPEVTQTPSHQVTQMGQEVILRCVPISNHLYFYWYRQILGQKVEFLVSFYNNEISEKSEIFDDQFSVERPDGSNFTLKIRSTKLEDSAMYFCASSETGTDNSPLHFGNGTRLTVT.

This clone came up many times. V usage is TRBV19 and J usage is TRBJ1-2; TRBD1 agrees at 8 bases. The CDR3 spans 15 residues. After removal of 5 bases from V and 1 base from J, the junction contained 6 bases not matched to a gene. Germline CDR1 is LNHDA and CDR2 is SQIVND (reference sequence). Here the CDR3 reads CASSPWTGNNYGYTF. CDR3 sequence (DNA): TGTGCCAGTAGTCCGTGGACAGGGAATAACTATGGCTACACCTTC. Full variable domain (missing parts from reference TRBV19 and TRBJ1-2): DGGITQSPKYLFRKEGQNVTLSCEQNLNHDAMYWYRQDPGQGLRLIYYSQIVNDFQKGDIAEGYSVSREKKESFPLTVTSAQKNPTAFYLCASSPWTGNNYGYTFGSGTRLTVV.

This clone was counted ten times or more. This chain uses TRBV4-3 with TRBJ1-2; 7 bases are a match to TRBD1. The CDR3 has 13 amino acids. V lost 1 base, J lost 6 bases, and 2 bases stayed unmatched. The V gene's germline CDR1 is LGHNA and CDR2 YSLEER. For the CDR3, the DNA is TGCGCCAGCAGCCAAGGACAGGGTGATGGCTACACCTTC. Its protein is CASSQGQGDGYTF.

This clone occurred many times. The chain carries TRBV5-4 and TRBJ2-1, with 7 bases identical to TRBD1. The CDR3 is 13 residues long. Germline V gene data show CDR1 as SGHNT and CDR2 as YYREEE (reference sequence). The V segment lost 4 bases and the J segment 8 bases; nucleotides outside the gene matches: 6. CDR3 protein: CASSRNRGYEQFF. The DNA for the CDR3 is TGTGCCAGCAGCCGGAACAGGGGCTATGAGCAGTTCTTC.

This clone was counted many times. The J gene is TRBJ2-5, the V gene TRBV18, with D perhaps TRBD2 (5 bases). V lost 1 base, J lost 5 bases, and 14 bases lay in between. The germline gives CDR1 KGHSH, CDR2 LQKENI. This CDR3 is 15 amino acids long. CDR3 amino acids: CASSPRERAKETQYF. In DNA, the CDR3 is TGTGCCAGCTCACCACGAGAGAGGGCGAAGGAGACCCAGTACTTC.

There are many counts of this clone. The chain employs TRBV19 and TRBJ1-1; 7 nucleotides line up with TRBD1. Germline loops: CDR1 LNHDA, CDR2 SQIVND (reference sequence). V gave up 1 base and J gave up 4 bases; unmatched junction bases: 9. This CDR3 has 16 residues. DNA of the CDR3: TGTGCCAGTAGTATAGGGTCCACAGGGGCGCCCACTGAAGCTTTCTTT. Translating gives CASSIGSTGAPTEAFF. Full variable domain (missing parts from reference TRBV19 and TRBJ1-1): DGGITQSPKYLFRKEGQNVTLSCEQNLNHDAMYWYRQDPGQGLRLIYYSQIVNDFQKGDIAEGYSVSREKKESFPLTVTSAQKNPTAFYLCASSIGSTGAPTEAFFGQGTRLTVV.

This clone was seen at least ten times. The chain combines TRBV5-1 with TRBJ1-1, with D perhaps matching TRBD1 (6 bases). This CDR3 has 15 amino acids. Germline V gene sequence: CDR1 SGHRS, CDR2 YFSETQ. V lost 4 bases to trimming and J lost 3 bases, with 16 bases between them. CDR3: CASSRMGARDTEAFF. The DNA of the CDR3 is TGCGCCAGCAGCCGGATGGGGGCTAGGGACACTGAAGCTTTCTTT.

The sample holds many counts of this clone. DNA of the CDR3: TGTGCCAGCAGCTTCCACGGGACAGGAACTACCTACGAGCAGTACTTC. It is translated as CASSFHGTGTTYEQYF. The chain links TRBV7-2 to TRBJ2-7, with TRBD1 matching over 8 bases. V dropped 3 bases and J dropped 2; count of bases not matched to a gene: 9. The CDR3 has 16 residues. Per the germline V gene, CDR1 is SGHTA and CDR2 is FQGNSA.

This clone was detected ten times or more. The gene calls are TRBV4-1 and TRBJ1-1; 8 positions match TRBD1. This CDR3 is built from 17 residues. V shed 0 bases, J shed 4 bases, and the junction held 10 bases outside the gene matches. Germline CDR1 reads MGHRA; CDR2 reads YSYEKL. The CDR3 DNA reads as TGCGCCAGCAGCCAAGATAAAGCAGGGGGCCGAGGCACTGAAGCTTTCTTT. This translates into CASSQDKAGGRGTEAFF.

This clone was counted at least ten times. This chain links TRBV19 with TRBJ1-5, with a tentative D call TRBD1 (5 bases). Trimming cost V 6 bases and J 4 bases, with 7 bases left between them. The CDR3 has 12 residues. Germline CDR1 LNHDA, CDR2 SQIVND (reference sequence). CDR3 sequence: CASRGVNQPQHF. The CDR3 nucleotides are TGTGCCAGTAGAGGGGTAAATCAGCCCCAGCATTTT. The full variable domain, completed using reference TRBV19 and TRBJ1-5, is DGGITQSPKYLFRKEGQNVTLSCEQNLNHDAMYWYRQDPGQGLRLIYYSQIVNDFQKGDIAEGYSVSREKKESFPLTVTSAQKNPTAFYLCASRGVNQPQHFGDGTRLSIL.

This clone was observed at least ten times. The V and J genes are TRBV11-2 and TRBJ2-7, with 7 bases that match TRBD2. This CDR3 is 14 amino acids long. Trimming cost V 5 bases and J 2 bases; bases outside gene matches: 6. Germline lookup yields CDR1 SGHAT and CDR2 FQNNGV. The CDR3 nucleotides are TGTGCCAGCAGCACCCGACTAGCAGCCTACGAGCAGTACTTC. Translation gives CASSTRLAAYEQYF.

The V call is TRBV5-1, the J call TRBJ2-7; TRBD2 agrees at 7 bases. There are 16 residues in the CDR3. Germline V gene data show CDR1 as SGHRS and CDR2 as YFSETQ. Trimming removed 0 bases from V and 0 bases from J; junction bases left unmatched: 6. CDR3 in amino acids: CASSLAGGYNSYEQYF. CDR3 nucleotides: TGCGCCAGCAGCTTGGCCGGGGGGTATAACTCCTACGAGCAGTACTTC.

This clone has only a few counts. The rearrangement links TRBV7-9 to TRBJ2-5; 10 bases align to TRBD2. V lost 2 bases, J lost 5 bases, and 11 bases stayed unmatched. Germline V lookup: CDR1 SEHNR, CDR2 FQNEAQ (reference sequence). The CDR3 extends over 17 amino acids. Here the CDR3 reads CASSLNPSSGGSETQYF. The DNA for the CDR3 is TGTGCCAGCAGCTTAAATCCATCTAGCGGGGGATCCGAGACCCAGTACTTC.

There are many counts of this clone. The rearrangement links TRBV2 to TRBJ2-6, with 7 bases identical to TRBD2. This CDR3 is 14 amino acids long. Per germline, CDR1 SNHLY and CDR2 FYNNEI. V trimming: 8 bases; J trimming: 4 bases; junction bases outside the gene matches: 5. The CDR3 sequence is CASGGDSGANVLTF. The DNA of the CDR3 is TGTGCCAGCGGGGGGGACTCCGGGGCCAACGTCCTGACTTTC.

At least ten counts were recorded for this clone. The genes are TRBV6-5 and TRBJ1-2; 10 positions agree with TRBD1. The CDR3 runs 14 residues. J lost 3 bases, V lost 5 bases, and 3 bases had no gene match. Germline CDR1 is MNHEY and CDR2 is SVGAGI. The CDR3 loop reads CASSRTGGDYGYTF. The CDR3 DNA follows: TGTGCCAGCAGTCGGACAGGGGGGGACTATGGCTACACCTTC.

This chain links TRBV7-8 with TRBJ2-7; the D gene is possibly TRBD1 (6 bases). The CDR3 runs to 16 residues. Between the trimmed V and J ends, which lost 6 bases and 7 bases, there was a span of 25 bases. Germline assignment: CDR1 SGHVS and CDR2 FQNEAQ. CDR3 in amino acids: CASRPRRLETGGEQYF. In DNA, the CDR3 is TGTGCCAGCAGACCCCGCCGATTGGAGACAGGTGGGGAGCAGTACTTC.

This clone has ten or more counts. The chain joins TRBV6-4 to TRBJ1-5; maybe TRBD1 (6 bases). The CDR3 totals 15 residues. The germline CDR1 and CDR2 sequences are MRHNA and SNTAGT. The ends were cut back, 4 bases at V and 5 bases at J, with 15 bases in the middle. CDR3 loop: CASSGPGECDQPQHF. The CDR3 nucleotides read TGTGCCAGCAGTGGCCCAGGGGAGTGCGATCAGCCCCAGCATTTT.

The CDR3 DNA follows: TGCGCCAGCAGCTTGGGTGGGCAGGCGTTACAAGAGACCCAGTACTTC. Encoded protein: CASSLGGQALQETQYF. The chain employs TRBV5-1 and TRBJ2-5; the D is unclear. V shed 0 bases and J shed 2 bases, with 14 bases lying between them. Germline assignment: CDR1 SGHRS and CDR2 YFSETQ. The CDR3 extends over 16 amino acids.

By proportion, this clone is medium-sized. This chain joins TRBV19 and TRBJ1-1, with 11 bases fitting TRBD1. Germline V lookup: CDR1 LNHDA, CDR2 SQIVND (reference sequence). The CDR3 sequence is 18 residues long. Unmatched junction bases numbered 12, after V lost 6 bases and J lost 0 bases. The CDR3 nucleotides are TGTGCCAGTAGGCTGGATCTGGGACAGGGGGTGATGAACACTGAAGCTTTCTTT. Protein product: CASRLDLGQGVMNTEAFF.

This clone was found many times. The chain is built from TRBV18 and TRBJ1-4; 7 positions agree with TRBD1. V shed 3 bases and J 4 bases; nucleotides not matched to a gene: 2. This CDR3 has 14 residues. Germline assignment: CDR1 KGHSH and CDR2 LQKENI. CDR3 in amino acids: CASSPRDSNEKLFF. The CDR3 DNA is TGTGCCAGCTCACCTCGGGACAGTAATGAAAAACTGTTTTTT.

This clone was seen ten or more times. The V call is TRBV11-3, the J call TRBJ2-3, with D possibly being TRBD1 (6 bases). The CDR3 length is 15 residues. Germline V gene lookup returns CDR1 SGHNT and CDR2 YENEEA. Trimming cost V 5 bases and J 5 bases, with 17 bases left between them. CDR3 coding DNA: TGTGCCAGCAGCGACCGTAAAGGGGGAATAGATACGCAGTATTTT. Protein sequence: CASSDRKGGIDTQYF.

Ten or more counts support this clone. The gene calls are TRBV12-3 or TRBV12-4 and TRBJ2-2, with D unclear. Between the trimmed V and J ends, which lost 6 bases and 6 bases, there was a span of 8 bases. This CDR3 comprises 12 residues. The chain's CDR3 is CASSSWPGELFF. The CDR3 coding sequence is TGTGCCAGCAGCTCATGGCCCGGGGAGCTGTTTTTT.

This clone was observed many times. The chain recombines TRBV9 with TRBJ1-3; D perhaps matches TRBD1 (5 bases). The CDR3 contains 15 residues. Germline-derived CDR1 and CDR2 are SGDLS and YYNGEE. V gave up 0 bases and J gave up 2 bases, with 9 bases separating them. In nucleotides, the CDR3 is TGTGCCAGCAGCGTAGCCGGGGGAGCTGGAAACACCATATATTTT. It specifies CASSVAGGAGNTIYF.

V is TRBV6-1 and J is TRBJ2-2; D possibly corresponds to TRBD1 (5 bases). V shed 4 bases and J shed 8 bases, with 8 bases lying between them. Per germline, CDR1 MNHNS and CDR2 SASEGT. CDR3 length: 12 amino acids. The DNA of the CDR3 is TGTGCCAGCAGTGGTCCAGGGGGGGAGCTGTTTTTT. Its protein product is CASSGPGGELFF.

The chain couples TRBV7-3 to TRBJ2-7, with 7 positions matching TRBD1. The CDR3 has 15 residues. With 0 bases clipped from V and 3 bases from J, the junction kept 5 bases outside the gene matches. Germline CDR1 and CDR2: SGHTA and FQGTGA. The CDR3 DNA reads TGTGCCAGCAGCTTAACGGCGACAGGGTTCTACGAGCAGTACTTC. Translation: CASSLTATGFYEQYF.

This clone was counted ten times or more. The rearrangement links TRBV10-3 to TRBJ2-5; possible D gene TRBD2, 5 bases. In germline, CDR1 is ENHRY, CDR2 SYGVKD. The V end was cut by 3 bases, the J end by 1 base, with 12 bases between. The CDR3 loop spans 15 amino acids. CDR3 sequence reads: CAISDNRLPQETQYF. DNA of the CDR3: TGTGCCATCAGTGATAACAGACTACCCCAAGAGACCCAGTACTTC.

This clone was detected ten times or more. The chain couples TRBV7-9 to TRBJ2-4, with D uncertain. V lost 5 bases to trimming and J lost 5 bases, with 16 bases between them. This CDR3 region has 15 residues. Germline CDR1 reads SEHNR; CDR2 reads FQNEAQ (reference sequence). Here the CDR3 DNA reads TGTGCCAGCAGCCGATTGGAACCCGCGGAAAACATTCAGTACTTC. Translated, it gives CASSRLEPAENIQYF. The complete variable domain, with remaining parts taken from reference TRBV7-9 and TRBJ2-4, reads DTGVSQNPRHKITKRGQNVTFRCDPISEHNRLYWYRQTLGQGPEFLTYFQNEAQLEKSRLLSDRFSAERPKGSFSTLEIQRTEQGDSAMYLCASSRLEPAENIQYFGAGTRLSVL.